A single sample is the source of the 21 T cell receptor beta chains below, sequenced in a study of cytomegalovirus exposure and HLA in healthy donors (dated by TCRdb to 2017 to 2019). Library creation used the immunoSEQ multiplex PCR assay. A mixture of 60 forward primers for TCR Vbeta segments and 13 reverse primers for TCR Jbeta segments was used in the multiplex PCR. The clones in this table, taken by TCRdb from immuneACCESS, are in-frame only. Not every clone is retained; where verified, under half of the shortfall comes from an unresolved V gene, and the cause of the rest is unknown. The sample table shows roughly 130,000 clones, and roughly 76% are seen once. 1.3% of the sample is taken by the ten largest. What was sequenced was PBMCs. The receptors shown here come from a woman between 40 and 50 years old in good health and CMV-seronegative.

CDR3 DNA: TGTGCCAGCAGCTTAGGGACATCCAGCTCCTACAATGAGCAGTTCTTC. It translates to CASSLGTSSSYNEQFF. The V call is TRBV7-6, the J call TRBJ2-1, with D possibly matching TRBD1 (5 bases). The V end was cut by 1 base, the J end by 0 bases, with 10 bases between. In germline, CDR1 is SGHVS, CDR2 FNYEAQ. The CDR3 runs to 16 residues.

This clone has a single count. The CDR3 is CASSSFRGQGFYEQFF. CDR3 nucleotides: TGTGCCAGCAGCTCCTTCCGAGGACAGGGTTTCTATGAGCAGTTCTTC. V usage is TRBV7-9 and J usage is TRBJ2-1; 8 nucleotides line up with TRBD1. The CDR3 totals 16 residues. The germline V gene has CDR1 SEHNR and CDR2 FQNEAQ (reference sequence). Germline trimming cut 4 bases from V and 8 bases from J; bases unmatched to any gene: 13.

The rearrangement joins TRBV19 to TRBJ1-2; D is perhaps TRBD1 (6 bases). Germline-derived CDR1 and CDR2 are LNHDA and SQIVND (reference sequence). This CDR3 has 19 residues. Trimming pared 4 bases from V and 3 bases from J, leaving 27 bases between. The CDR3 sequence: CASSTATQGIWTRHYGYTF. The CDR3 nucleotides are TGTGCCAGTAGTACCGCCACACAGGGAATCTGGACCCGTCACTATGGCTACACCTTC.

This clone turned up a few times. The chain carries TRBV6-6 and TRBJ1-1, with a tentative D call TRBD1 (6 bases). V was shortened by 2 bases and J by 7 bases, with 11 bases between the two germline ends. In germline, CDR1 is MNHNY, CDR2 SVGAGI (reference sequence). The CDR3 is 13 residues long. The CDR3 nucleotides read TGTGCCAGCAGTTACAGCAGGGGCTTTGAAGCTTTCTTT. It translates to CASSYSRGFEAFF.

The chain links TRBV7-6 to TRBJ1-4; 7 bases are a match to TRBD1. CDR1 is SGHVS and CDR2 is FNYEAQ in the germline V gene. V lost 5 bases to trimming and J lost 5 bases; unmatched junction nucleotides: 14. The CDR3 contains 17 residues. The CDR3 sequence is CASSEAGTVWRNEKLFF. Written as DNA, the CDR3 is TGTGCCAGCAGCGAAGCAGGGACAGTCTGGCGGAATGAAAAACTGTTTTTT.

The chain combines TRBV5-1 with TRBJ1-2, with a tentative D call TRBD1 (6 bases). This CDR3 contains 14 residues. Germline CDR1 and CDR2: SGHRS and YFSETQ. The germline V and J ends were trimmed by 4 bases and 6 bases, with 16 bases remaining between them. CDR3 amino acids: CASSVLDRGNGYTF. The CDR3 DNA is TGCGCCAGCAGCGTCCTGGACAGAGGGAATGGCTACACCTTC.

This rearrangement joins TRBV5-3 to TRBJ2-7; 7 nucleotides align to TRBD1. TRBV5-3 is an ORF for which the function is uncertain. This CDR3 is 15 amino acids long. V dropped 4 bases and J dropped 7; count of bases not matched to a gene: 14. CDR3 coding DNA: TGTGCCAGAAGCCCTATGGGACAGCACCTACGGGAGCAGTACGTC. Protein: CARSPMGQHLREQYV.

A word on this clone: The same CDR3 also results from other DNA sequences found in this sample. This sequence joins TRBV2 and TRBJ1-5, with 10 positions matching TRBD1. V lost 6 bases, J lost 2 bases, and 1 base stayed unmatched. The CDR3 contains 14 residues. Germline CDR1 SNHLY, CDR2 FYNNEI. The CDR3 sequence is CASSGTGGNQPQHF. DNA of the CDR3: TGTGCCAGCAGCGGGACAGGGGGCAATCAGCCCCAGCATTTT.

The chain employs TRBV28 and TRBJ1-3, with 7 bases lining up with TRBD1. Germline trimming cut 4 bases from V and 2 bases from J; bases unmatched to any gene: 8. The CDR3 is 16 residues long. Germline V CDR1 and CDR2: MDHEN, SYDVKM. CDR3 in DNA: TGTGCCAGCAGTTCCCTCACAGGGGTAGCTGGAAACACCATATATTTT. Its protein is CASSSLTGVAGNTIYF.

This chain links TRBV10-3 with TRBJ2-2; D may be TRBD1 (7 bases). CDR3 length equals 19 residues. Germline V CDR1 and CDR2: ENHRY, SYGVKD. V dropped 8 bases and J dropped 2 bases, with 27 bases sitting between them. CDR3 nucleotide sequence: TGTGCCATCGCCCAACTTCATGAGGCGGGACAGCCAAACACCGGGGAGCTGTTTTTT. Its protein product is CAIAQLHEAGQPNTGELFF.

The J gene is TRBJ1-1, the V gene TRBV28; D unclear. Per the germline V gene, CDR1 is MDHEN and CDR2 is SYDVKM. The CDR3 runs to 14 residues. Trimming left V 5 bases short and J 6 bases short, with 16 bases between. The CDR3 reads CASSTATLGPEAFF. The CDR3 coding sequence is TGTGCCAGCAGTACGGCGACCTTGGGCCCTGAAGCTTTCTTT.

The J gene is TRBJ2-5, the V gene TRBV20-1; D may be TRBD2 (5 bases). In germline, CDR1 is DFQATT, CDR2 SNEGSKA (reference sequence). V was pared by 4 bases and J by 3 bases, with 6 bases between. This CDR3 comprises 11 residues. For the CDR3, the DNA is TGCAGTGCTAACGGGGAAGAGACCCAGTACTTC. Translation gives CSANGEETQYF.

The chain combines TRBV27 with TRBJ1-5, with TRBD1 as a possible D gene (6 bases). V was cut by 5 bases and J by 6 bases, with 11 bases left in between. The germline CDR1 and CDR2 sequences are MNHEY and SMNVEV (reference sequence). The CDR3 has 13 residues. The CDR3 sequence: CASSLGARQPQHF. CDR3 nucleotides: TGTGCCAGCAGTCTGGGGGCCCGTCAGCCCCAGCATTTT.

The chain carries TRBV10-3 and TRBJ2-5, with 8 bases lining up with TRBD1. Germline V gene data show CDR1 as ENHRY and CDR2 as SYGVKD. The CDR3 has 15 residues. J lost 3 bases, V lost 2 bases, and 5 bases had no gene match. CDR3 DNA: TGTGCCATCAGTGAGCCTGACAGGGGTGAAGAGACCCAGTACTTC. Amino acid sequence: CAISEPDRGEETQYF.

The CDR3 protein is CASSSLGDYGYTF. In nucleotides, the CDR3 is TGTGCCAGCAGTTCGCTGGGCGACTATGGCTACACCTTC. The chain links TRBV28 to TRBJ1-2, with no clear D. The V gene lost 4 bases and the J gene lost 3 bases, with 9 bases spanning the gap. The CDR3 is 13 amino acids. Germline V gives CDR1 MDHEN, CDR2 SYDVKM.

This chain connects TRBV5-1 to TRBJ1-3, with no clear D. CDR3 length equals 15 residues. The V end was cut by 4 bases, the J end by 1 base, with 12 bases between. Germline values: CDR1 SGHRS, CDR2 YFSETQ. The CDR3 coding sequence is TGCGCCAGCAGCATTCCGGGTCCTTCTGGAAACACCATATATTTT. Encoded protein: CASSIPGPSGNTIYF. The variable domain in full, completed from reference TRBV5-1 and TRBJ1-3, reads KAGVTQTPRYLIKTRGQQVTLSCSPISGHRSVSWYQQTPGQGLQFLFEYFSETQRNKGNFPGRFSGRQFSNSRSEMNVSTLELGDSALYLCASSIPGPSGNTIYFGEGSWLTVV.

This CDR3 reads CASSSNRVTTEAFF. DNA for the CDR3: TGTGCCAGCAGCTCAAACAGGGTGACCACTGAAGCTTTCTTT. The V and J genes are TRBV11-2 and TRBJ1-1; perhaps TRBD1 as D (6 bases). This CDR3 comprises 14 residues. Trimming took 4 bases from V and 4 from J, leaving 13 bases between them. The germline V gene encodes CDR1 SGHAT and CDR2 FQNNGV.

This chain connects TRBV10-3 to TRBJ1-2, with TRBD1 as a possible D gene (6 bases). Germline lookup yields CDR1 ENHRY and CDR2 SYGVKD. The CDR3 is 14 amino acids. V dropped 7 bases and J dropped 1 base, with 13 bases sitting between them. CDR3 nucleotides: TGTGCCATCACCCCGGGACAAGATAACTATGGCTACACCTTC. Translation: CAITPGQDNYGYTF.

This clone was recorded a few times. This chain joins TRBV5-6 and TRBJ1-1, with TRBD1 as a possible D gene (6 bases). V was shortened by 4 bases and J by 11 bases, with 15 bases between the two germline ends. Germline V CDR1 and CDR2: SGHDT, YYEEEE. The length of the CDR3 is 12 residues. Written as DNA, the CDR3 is TGTGCCAGCAGCCGCGGGGGCTCGGGGGCTTTCTTT. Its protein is CASSRGGSGAFF.

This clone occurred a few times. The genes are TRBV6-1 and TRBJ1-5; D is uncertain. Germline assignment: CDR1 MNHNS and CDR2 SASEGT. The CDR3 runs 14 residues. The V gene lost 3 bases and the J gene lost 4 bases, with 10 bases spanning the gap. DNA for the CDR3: TGTGCCAGCAGTGAGCCACAGCGGAATCAGCCCCAGCATTTT. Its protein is CASSEPQRNQPQHF.

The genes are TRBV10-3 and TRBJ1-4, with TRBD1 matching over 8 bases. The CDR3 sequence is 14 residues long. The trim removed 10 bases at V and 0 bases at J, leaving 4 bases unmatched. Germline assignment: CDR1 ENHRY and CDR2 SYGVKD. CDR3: CATQGAATNEKLFF. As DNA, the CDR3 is TGTGCCACCCAGGGGGCTGCAACTAATGAAAAACTGTTTTTT.